The rows below give T cell receptor beta chains drawn from one sample of a study of T cell repertoires in cytomegalovirus infection. TCRdb reprocessed the reads with MiXCR, giving one entry per CDR3 protein. The repertoire holds approximately 1,000,000 distinct CDR3 sequences, with approximately 30% as singletons. Which antigens these TCRs recognize remains unknown. The sample consisted of cultured CD8+ T cells from PBMCs, taken from culture after CMV antigen stimulation. The receptors originated from a human donor in good health (CMV status not recorded). Some clones in this sample may be carry-over from other donors' samples. Each CDR3 is given with its conserved first and last residue. D genes are given only for firm matches. Expanded clones get a size class; other rows say once, few or many, or leave the size out.

clone_size d_call j_call v_call cdr3_nt cdr3_aa
few TRBD1 TRBJ2-5 TRBV11-2 TGTGCCAGCGAACAACCTGGACAGGGGGATCAAGAGACCCAGTACTTC CASEQPGQGDQETQYF
many - TRBJ1-3 TRBV27 TGTGCCAGCAGCCCAGGGGTCTCTGGAAACACCATATATTTT CASSPGVSGNTIYF
few - TRBJ2-5 TRBV7-9 TGTGCCAGCGTCTTAATAGGGAACACTATAGGTCAAGAGACCCAGTACTTC CASVLIGNTIGQETQYF
few TRBD1 TRBJ2-2 TRBV19 TGTGCCAGTAGGGGACAGGGGTCCGGGGAGCTGTTTTTT CASRGQGSGELFF
- - TRBJ2-2 TRBV7-6 TGTGCTAGCAGCTTGACACTCCAGAACACCGGGGAGCTGTTTTTT CASSLTLQNTGELFF
- - TRBJ1-2 TRBV10-3 TGTGCCATCAGTGAGTCTTATCCATCCGGTTATGGCTACACCTTC CAISESYPSGYGYTF
many TRBD1 TRBJ1-1 TRBV6-5 TGTGCCAGCAGTTACTTCGGGACAGGGTCCACTGAAGCTTTCTTT CASSYFGTGSTEAFF
- - TRBJ2-1 TRBV14 TGTGCCAGCAGCCAAAAGTTCGGACTCAGAAGCTCCTACAATGAGCAGTTCTTC CASSQKFGLRSSYNEQFF
few - TRBJ2-1 TRBV6-2/TRBV6-3 TGTGCCAGCAGTTACTCCGGACAGTCCGAGCAGTTCTTC CASSYSGQSEQFF
- - TRBJ1-1 TRBV19 TGTGCCAGTAGTCACCGGACAGTTACTGAAGCTTTCTTT CASSHRTVTEAFF
- TRBD1 TRBJ1-1 TRBV7-6 TGTGTCAGCAGCGACCTGGACAGGGGGTCCGACACTGAAGCTTTCTTT CVSSDLDRGSDTEAFF
- - TRBJ1-1 TRBV6-8 TGTGCCAGCAGTTACCGCCGGACGCGGGGACAGAACACTGAAGCTTTCTTT CASSYRRTRGQNTEAFF
- - TRBJ1-2 TRBV27 TGTGCCAGCAGTGTGACAGGATCTTATGGCTACACCTTC CASSVTGSYGYTF
few TRBD2 TRBJ2-2 TRBV7-9 TGTGCCAGCAGCCCGGCGGGGGGACAAAACACCGGGGAGCTGTTTTTT CASSPAGGQNTGELFF
few - TRBJ1-2 TRBV4-3 TGCGCCAGCACGCCGGAGGTCGTGGGTCTCGTATATGGCTACACCTTC CASTPEVVGLVYGYTF
few TRBD1 TRBJ2-2 TRBV7-8 TGTGCCAGCAACCAAGGGGGACAGGGAGGAAACACGAACACCGGGGAGCTGTTTTTT CASNQGGQGGNTNTGELFF
- - TRBJ1-2 TRBV28 TGTGCCAGCAAAAGCCTGGACTATGGCTACACCTTC CASKSLDYGYTF
- - TRBJ1-2 TRBV29-1 TGCAGCGTTGAGGGTCGGGGGACAACGCCAAACTATGGCTACACCTTC CSVEGRGTTPNYGYTF
many - TRBJ2-7 TRBV2 TGTGCCAGCAGTGGATACGAGCAGTACTTC CASSGYEQYF
- TRBD1 TRBJ1-1 TRBV12-3/TRBV12-4 TGTGCCAGCACCTCGGACAGGGCAAGGCCTGAAGCTTTCTTT CASTSDRARPEAFF
- TRBD1 TRBJ2-3 TRBV9 TGTGCCAGCAGCGTAGCATCAAGAAGGGGGCCTGCAGATACGCAGTATTTT CASSVASRRGPADTQYF
few - TRBJ2-3 TRBV24-1 TGTGCCACCAGTGATCTCATTGGGACACCTACTAACACAGATACGCAGTATTTT CATSDLIGTPTNTDTQYF
few - TRBJ2-1 TRBV7-7 TGTGCTAGCAGCCGCGTAGCATCGGACAGTCCCTACAATGAGCAGTTCTTC CASSRVASDSPYNEQFF
few TRBD1 TRBJ1-1 TRBV12-3/TRBV12-4 TGTGCCAGCAGTCGAGGGGGCGTGGACACTGAAGCTTTCTTT CASSRGGVDTEAFF